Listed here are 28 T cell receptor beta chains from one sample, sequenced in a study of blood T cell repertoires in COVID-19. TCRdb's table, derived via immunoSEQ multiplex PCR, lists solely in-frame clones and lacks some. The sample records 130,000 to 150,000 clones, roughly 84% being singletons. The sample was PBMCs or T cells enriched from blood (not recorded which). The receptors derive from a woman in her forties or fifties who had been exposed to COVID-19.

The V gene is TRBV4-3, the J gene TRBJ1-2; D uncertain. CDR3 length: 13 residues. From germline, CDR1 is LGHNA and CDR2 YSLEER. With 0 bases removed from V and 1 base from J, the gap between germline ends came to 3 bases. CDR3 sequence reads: CASSQDNNYGYTF. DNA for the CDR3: TGCGCCAGCAGCCAAGACAATAACTATGGCTACACCTTC.

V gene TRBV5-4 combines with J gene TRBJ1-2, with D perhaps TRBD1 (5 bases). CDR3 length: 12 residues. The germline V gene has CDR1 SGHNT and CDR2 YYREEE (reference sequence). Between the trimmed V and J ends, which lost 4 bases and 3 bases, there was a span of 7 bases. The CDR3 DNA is TGTGCCAGCAGCCAGGGCCACTATGGCTACACCTTC. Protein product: CASSQGHYGYTF.

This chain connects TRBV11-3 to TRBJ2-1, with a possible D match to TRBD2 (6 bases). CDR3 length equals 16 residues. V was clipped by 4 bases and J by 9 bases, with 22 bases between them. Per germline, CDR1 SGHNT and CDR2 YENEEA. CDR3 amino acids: CASSSTRGQARGEQFF. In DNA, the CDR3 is TGTGCCAGCAGCTCGACGCGGGGCCAGGCAAGGGGTGAGCAGTTCTTC.

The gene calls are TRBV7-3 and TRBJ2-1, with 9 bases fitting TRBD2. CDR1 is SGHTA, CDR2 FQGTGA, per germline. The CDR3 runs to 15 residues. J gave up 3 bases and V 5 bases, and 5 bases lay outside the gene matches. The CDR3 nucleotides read TGTGCCAGCAGCCCTAGCGGGGCTCTCTACAATGAGCAGTTCTTC. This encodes CASSPSGALYNEQFF.

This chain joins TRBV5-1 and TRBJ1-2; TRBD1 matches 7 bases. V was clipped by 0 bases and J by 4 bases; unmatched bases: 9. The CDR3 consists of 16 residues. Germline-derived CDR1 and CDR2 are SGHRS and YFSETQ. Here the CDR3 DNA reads TGCGCCAGCAGCTTGGGGGGGTCACAGGGGACCTATGGCTACACCTTC. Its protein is CASSLGGSQGTYGYTF.

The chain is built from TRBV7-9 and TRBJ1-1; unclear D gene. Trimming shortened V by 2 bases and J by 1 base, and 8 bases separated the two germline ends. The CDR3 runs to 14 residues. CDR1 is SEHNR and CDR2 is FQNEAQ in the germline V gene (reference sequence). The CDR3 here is CASSLSEANTEAFF. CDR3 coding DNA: TGTGCCAGCAGCTTATCGGAGGCGAACACTGAAGCTTTCTTT.

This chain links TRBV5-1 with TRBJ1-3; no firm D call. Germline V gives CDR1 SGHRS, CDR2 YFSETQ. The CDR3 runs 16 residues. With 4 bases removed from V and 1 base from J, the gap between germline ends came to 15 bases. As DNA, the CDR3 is TGCGCCAGCAGCCAGGACGGCCCGGGATCTGGAAACACCATATATTTT. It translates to CASSQDGPGSGNTIYF.

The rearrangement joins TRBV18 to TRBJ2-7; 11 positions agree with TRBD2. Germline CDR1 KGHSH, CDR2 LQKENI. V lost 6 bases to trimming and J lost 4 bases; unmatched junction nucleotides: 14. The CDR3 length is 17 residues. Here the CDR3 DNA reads TGTGCCAGCTCGCCATCACAGACTAGCGGGATTTGGTACGAGCAGTACTTC. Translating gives CASSPSQTSGIWYEQYF.

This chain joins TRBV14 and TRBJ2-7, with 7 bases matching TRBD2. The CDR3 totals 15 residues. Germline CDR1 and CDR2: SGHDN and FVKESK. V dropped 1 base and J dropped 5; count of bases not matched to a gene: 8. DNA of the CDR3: TGTGCCAGCAGCCAAGCGCACATGGGGGGGGACGAGCAGTACTTC. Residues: CASSQAHMGGDEQYF.

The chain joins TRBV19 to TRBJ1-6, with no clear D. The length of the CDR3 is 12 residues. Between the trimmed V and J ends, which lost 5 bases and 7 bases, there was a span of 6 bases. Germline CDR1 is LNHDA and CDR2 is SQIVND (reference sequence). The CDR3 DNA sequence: TGTGCCAGTAGTGTTCAGAATTCACCCCTCCACTTT. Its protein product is CASSVQNSPLHF.

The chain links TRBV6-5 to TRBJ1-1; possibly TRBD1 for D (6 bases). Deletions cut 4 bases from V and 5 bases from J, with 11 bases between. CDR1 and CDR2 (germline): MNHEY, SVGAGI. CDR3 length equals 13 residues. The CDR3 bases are TGTGCCAGCAGTTCAGGGGAGGGGACTGAAGCTTTCTTT. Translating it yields CASSSGEGTEAFF.

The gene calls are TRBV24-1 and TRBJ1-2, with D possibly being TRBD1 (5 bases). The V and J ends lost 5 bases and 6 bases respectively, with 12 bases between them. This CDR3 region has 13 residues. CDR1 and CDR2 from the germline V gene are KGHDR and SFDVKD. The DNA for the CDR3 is TGTGCCACCAGTGCCGGGGGATTTGATGGCTACACCTTC. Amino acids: CATSAGGFDGYTF.

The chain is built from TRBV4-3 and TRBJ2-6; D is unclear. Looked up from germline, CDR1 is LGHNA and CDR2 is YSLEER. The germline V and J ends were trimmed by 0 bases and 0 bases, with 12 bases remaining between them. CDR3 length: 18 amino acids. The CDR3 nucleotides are TGCGCCAGCAGCCAAGAAATTCGACACACCTCTGGGGCCAACGTCCTGACTTTC. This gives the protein CASSQEIRHTSGANVLTF.

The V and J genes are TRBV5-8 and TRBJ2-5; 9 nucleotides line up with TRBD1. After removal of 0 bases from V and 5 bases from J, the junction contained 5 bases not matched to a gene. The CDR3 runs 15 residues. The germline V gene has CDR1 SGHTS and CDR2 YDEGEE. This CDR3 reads CASSLAGTGSETQYF. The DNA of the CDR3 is TGTGCCAGCAGCTTGGCAGGGACAGGGAGCGAGACCCAGTACTTC.

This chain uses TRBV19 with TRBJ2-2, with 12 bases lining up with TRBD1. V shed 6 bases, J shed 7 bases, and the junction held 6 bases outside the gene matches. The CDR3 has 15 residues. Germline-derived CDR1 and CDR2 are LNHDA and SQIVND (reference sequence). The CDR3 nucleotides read TGTGCCAGTAGACTGGGACAGGGGGCGAACGGGGAGCTGTTTTTT. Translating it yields CASRLGQGANGELFF.

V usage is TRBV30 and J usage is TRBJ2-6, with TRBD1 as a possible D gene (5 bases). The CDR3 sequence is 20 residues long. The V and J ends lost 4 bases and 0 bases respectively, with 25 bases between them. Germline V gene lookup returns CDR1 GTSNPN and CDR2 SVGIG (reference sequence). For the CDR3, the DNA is TGTGCCTGGACCGGTCCCACGTTTGGTCGGACACCCTCTGGGGCCAACGTCCTGACTTTC. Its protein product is CAWTGPTFGRTPSGANVLTF.

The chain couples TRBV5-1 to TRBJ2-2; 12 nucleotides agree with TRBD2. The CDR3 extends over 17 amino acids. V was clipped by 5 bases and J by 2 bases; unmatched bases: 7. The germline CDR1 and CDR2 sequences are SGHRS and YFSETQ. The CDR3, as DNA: TGCGCCAGCAGACTAGGACTAGCGGGACGAAACACCGGGGAGCTGTTTTTT. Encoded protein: CASRLGLAGRNTGELFF.

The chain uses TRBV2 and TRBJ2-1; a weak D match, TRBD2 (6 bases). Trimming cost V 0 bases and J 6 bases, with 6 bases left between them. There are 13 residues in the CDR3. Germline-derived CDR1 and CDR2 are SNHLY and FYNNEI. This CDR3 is CASSEAGGNEQFF. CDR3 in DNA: TGTGCCAGCAGTGAAGCGGGGGGCAATGAGCAGTTCTTC. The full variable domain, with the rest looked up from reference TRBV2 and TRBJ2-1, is EPEVTQTPSHQVTQMGQEVILRCVPISNHLYFYWYRQILGQKVEFLVSFYNNEISEKSEIFDDQFSVERPDGSNFTLKIRSTKLEDSAMYFCASSEAGGNEQFFGPGTRLTVL.

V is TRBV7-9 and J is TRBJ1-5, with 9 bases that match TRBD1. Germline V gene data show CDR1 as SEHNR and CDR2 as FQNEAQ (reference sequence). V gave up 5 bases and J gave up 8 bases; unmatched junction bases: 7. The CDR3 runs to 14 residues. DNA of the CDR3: TGTGCCAGCAGCCCTGGACAGGGGTGGGAGCCCCAGCATTTT. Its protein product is CASSPGQGWEPQHF.

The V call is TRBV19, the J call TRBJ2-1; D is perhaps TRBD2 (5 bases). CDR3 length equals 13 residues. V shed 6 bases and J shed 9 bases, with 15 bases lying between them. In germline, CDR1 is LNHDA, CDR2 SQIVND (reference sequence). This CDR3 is CASSGRRGSEQFF. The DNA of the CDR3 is TGTGCCAGTAGCGGACGCCGGGGTAGTGAGCAGTTCTTC.

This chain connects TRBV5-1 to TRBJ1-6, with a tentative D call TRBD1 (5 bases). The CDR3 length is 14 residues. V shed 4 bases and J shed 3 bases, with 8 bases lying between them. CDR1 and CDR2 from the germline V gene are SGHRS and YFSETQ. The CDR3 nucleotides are TGCGCCAGCAGCCCCGACAGCTATAATTCACCCCTCCACTTT. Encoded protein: CASSPDSYNSPLHF.

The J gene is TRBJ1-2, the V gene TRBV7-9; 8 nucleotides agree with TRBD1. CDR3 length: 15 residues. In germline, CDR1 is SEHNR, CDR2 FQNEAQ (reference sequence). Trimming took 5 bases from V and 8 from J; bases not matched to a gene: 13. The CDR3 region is CASSRGYRQGHGYTF. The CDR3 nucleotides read TGTGCCAGCAGCCGGGGGTATAGACAGGGGCACGGCTACACCTTC.

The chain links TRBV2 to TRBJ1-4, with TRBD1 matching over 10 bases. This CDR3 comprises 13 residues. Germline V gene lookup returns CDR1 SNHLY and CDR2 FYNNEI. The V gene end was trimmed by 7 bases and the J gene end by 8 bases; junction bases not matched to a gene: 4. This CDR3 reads CASNRDRGEKLFF. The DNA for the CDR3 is TGTGCCAGCAACCGGGACAGGGGCGAAAAACTGTTTTTT.

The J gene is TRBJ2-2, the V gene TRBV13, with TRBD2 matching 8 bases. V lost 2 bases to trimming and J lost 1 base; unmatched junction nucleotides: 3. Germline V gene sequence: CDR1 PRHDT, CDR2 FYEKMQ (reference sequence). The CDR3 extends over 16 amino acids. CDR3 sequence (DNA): TGTGCCAGCAGCTTATTTAGCGGGAAGAACACCGGGGAGCTGTTTTTT. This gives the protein CASSLFSGKNTGELFF.

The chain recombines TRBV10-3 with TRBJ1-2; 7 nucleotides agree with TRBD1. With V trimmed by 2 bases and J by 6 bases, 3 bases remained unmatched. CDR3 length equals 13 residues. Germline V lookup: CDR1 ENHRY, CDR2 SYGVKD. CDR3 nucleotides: TGTGCCATCAGTGAGGGGACAGCAAATGGCTACACCTTC. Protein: CAISEGTANGYTF.

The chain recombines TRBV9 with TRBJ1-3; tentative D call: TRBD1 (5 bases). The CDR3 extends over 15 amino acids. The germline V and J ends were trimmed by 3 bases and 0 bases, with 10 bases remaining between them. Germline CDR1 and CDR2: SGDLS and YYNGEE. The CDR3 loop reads CASSAWGRSGNTIYF. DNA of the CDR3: TGTGCCAGCAGCGCCTGGGGCCGCTCTGGAAACACCATATATTTT.

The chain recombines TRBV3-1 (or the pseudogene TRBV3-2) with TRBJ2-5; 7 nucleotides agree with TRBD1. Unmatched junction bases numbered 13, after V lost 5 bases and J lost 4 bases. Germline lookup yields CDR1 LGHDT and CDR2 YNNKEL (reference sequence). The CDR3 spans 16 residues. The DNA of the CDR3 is TGTGCCAGCAGCGACGAACCGGGACAGAGGTCAGAGACCCAGTACTTC. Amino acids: CASSDEPGQRSETQYF.

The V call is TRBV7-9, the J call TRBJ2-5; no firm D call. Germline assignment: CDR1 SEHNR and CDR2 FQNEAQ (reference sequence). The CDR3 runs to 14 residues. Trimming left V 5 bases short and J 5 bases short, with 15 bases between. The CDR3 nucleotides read TGTGCCAGCAGCCCAAAGCAACTCCGGGAGACCCAGTACTTC. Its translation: CASSPKQLRETQYF.